One sample yielded the 25 T cell receptor beta chains listed below, sequenced in a study of blood T cell repertoires in COVID-19. Assay used: immunoSEQ multiplex PCR; TCRdb lists only in-frame clones, some missing. Of 150,000 to 200,000 clones listed, 78% are singletons. Specimen: peripheral blood. The receptors originated from a woman at least 80 years old with active or convalescent COVID-19.

V and J are TRBV29-1 and TRBJ2-5; D is unclear. The CDR3 covers 10 residues. Trimming left V 4 bases short and J 6 bases short, with 6 bases between. Germline CDR1 SQVTM, CDR2 ANQGSEA. CDR3: CSVVAQTQYF. The CDR3 DNA is TGCAGCGTTGTTGCGCAGACCCAGTACTTC.

This clone was detected only a few times. The rearrangement joins TRBV5-4 to TRBJ2-5; TRBD2 agrees at 8 bases. This CDR3 region has 14 residues. Germline V gene sequence: CDR1 SGHNT, CDR2 YYREEE (reference sequence). Trimming at V came to 7 bases and at J to 5 bases, leaving 10 bases not matched to a gene. The CDR3 DNA follows: TGTGCCAGCTCTAATCGGGGGGGCAGGGAGACCCAGTACTTC. It specifies CASSNRGGRETQYF.

J is TRBJ2-5 and V is TRBV3-1 (or the pseudogene TRBV3-2); D perhaps matches TRBD2 (7 bases). This CDR3 is built from 16 residues. Trimming cost V 5 bases and J 0 bases, with 16 bases left between them. CDR1 and CDR2 from the germline V gene are LGHDT and YNNKEL (reference sequence). This chain's CDR3 is CASSFTGGGYQETQYF. The CDR3, as DNA: TGTGCCAGCAGCTTTACTGGCGGGGGCTACCAAGAGACCCAGTACTTC.

A note on this clone: The sample has other DNA sequences that encode this CDR3 too. The rearrangement links TRBV5-1 to TRBJ2-3; no reliable D call. The length of the CDR3 is 12 residues. Germline CDR1 is SGHRS and CDR2 is YFSETQ. V lost 2 bases to trimming and J lost 3 bases, with 4 bases between them. The chain's CDR3 is CASSFLTDTQYF. In DNA form, the CDR3 reads TGCGCCAGCAGCTTTCTTACAGATACGCAGTATTTT. Full variable domain (outside the CDR3, taken from reference TRBV5-1 and TRBJ2-3): KAGVTQTPRYLIKTRGQQVTLSCSPISGHRSVSWYQQTPGQGLQFLFEYFSETQRNKGNFPGRFSGRQFSNSRSEMNVSTLELGDSALYLCASSFLTDTQYFGPGTRLTVL.

Written as DNA, the CDR3 is TGTGCCAGCAGCTTTGGGAGGATTAGCAATCAGCCCCAGCATTTT. This gives the protein CASSFGRISNQPQHF. This chain connects TRBV5-6 to TRBJ1-5, with D uncertain. V shed 2 bases and J shed 0 bases, with 9 bases lying between them. The CDR3 contains 15 residues. The V gene's germline CDR1 is SGHDT and CDR2 YYEEEE. Using reference TRBV5-6 and TRBJ1-5 for the parts outside the CDR3, the full variable domain is DAGVTQSPTHLIKTRGQQVTLRCSPKSGHDTVSWYQQALGQGPQFIFQYYEEEERQRGNFPDRFSGHQFPNYSSELNVNALLLGDSALYLCASSFGRISNQPQHFGDGTRLSIL.

The chain has TRBV6-5 and TRBJ2-1, with D tentatively TRBD1 (5 bases). From germline, CDR1 is MNHEY and CDR2 SVGAGI. This CDR3 has 13 amino acids. The ends were cut back, 11 bases at V and 2 bases at J, with 13 bases in the middle. This CDR3 is CAGRQSTYNEQFF. The CDR3 DNA is TGTGCCGGACGACAGAGTACCTACAATGAGCAGTTCTTC.

This clone has more than one count but fewer than ten. CDR3 DNA: TGTGCCAGCAGCCCAGGCGGGTACCGCTACACCTTC. Translated: CASSPGGYRYTF. The chain is built from TRBV27 and TRBJ1-2; D is unresolved. Trimming cost V 6 bases and J 9 bases, with 14 bases left between them. The germline gives CDR1 MNHEY, CDR2 SMNVEV (reference sequence). This CDR3 comprises 12 residues.

This clone was observed a single time. V is TRBV7-8 and J is TRBJ2-5; D not resolved. Germline V gives CDR1 SGHVS, CDR2 FQNEAQ. The CDR3 runs 14 residues. V was cut by 5 bases and J by 1 base, with 11 bases left in between. CDR3 coding DNA: TGTGCCAGCAGCCGAGGCGGCGCCCAAGAGACCCAGTACTTC. It translates to CASSRGGAQETQYF.

The rearrangement links TRBV19 to TRBJ1-1; TRBD1 aligns across 8 bases. This CDR3 is built from 18 residues. Germline V CDR1 and CDR2: LNHDA, SQIVND (reference sequence). V shed 0 bases, J shed 3 bases, and the junction held 12 bases outside the gene matches. CDR3 region: CASSIDQGTGTPDTEAFF. In nucleotides, the CDR3 is TGTGCCAGTAGTATAGATCAGGGGACAGGAACTCCGGACACTGAAGCTTTCTTT. Together with reference TRBV19 and TRBJ1-1, the CDR3 gives the full variable domain: DGGITQSPKYLFRKEGQNVTLSCEQNLNHDAMYWYRQDPGQGLRLIYYSQIVNDFQKGDIAEGYSVSREKKESFPLTVTSAQKNPTAFYLCASSIDQGTGTPDTEAFFGQGTRLTVV.

The V gene is TRBV29-1, the J gene TRBJ1-1; D may be TRBD1 (6 bases). Trimming cost V 1 base and J 4 bases, with 13 bases left between them. CDR3 length: 14 residues. The germline CDR1 and CDR2 sequences are SQVTM and ANQGSEA. CDR3 nucleotide sequence: TGCAGCGTTGAAGTAGCGGGGGGCGGCACTGAAGCTTTCTTT. It encodes CSVEVAGGGTEAFF. Full variable domain (rest looked up from reference TRBV29-1 and TRBJ1-1): SAVISQKPSRDICQRGTSLTIQCQVDSQVTMMFWYRQQPGQSLTLIATANQGSEATYESGFVIDKFPISRPNLTFSTLTVSNMSPEDSSIYLCSVEVAGGGTEAFFGQGTRLTVV.

On this clone itself: This sample includes further DNA sequences coding for the same CDR3. The rearrangement joins TRBV19 to TRBJ1-2; tentative D call: TRBD1 (6 bases). CDR1 is LNHDA, CDR2 SQIVND, per germline (reference sequence). V lost 1 base and J 7 bases, leaving 10 bases between the germline ends. The CDR3 covers 13 residues. The DNA of the CDR3 is TGTGCCAGTAGTATAGCACAGGGATCTGGCTACACCTTC. This gives the protein CASSIAQGSGYTF.

The rearrangement joins TRBV6-5 to TRBJ2-7, with 10 positions matching TRBD1. The CDR3 has 13 residues. V trimming: 8 bases; J trimming: 4 bases; junction bases outside the gene matches: 5. Per the germline V gene, CDR1 is MNHEY and CDR2 is SVGAGI. CDR3 sequence: CASSGTGVYEQYF. The CDR3 nucleotides are TGTGCCAGCTCCGGGACAGGGGTTTACGAGCAGTACTTC.

The gene calls are TRBV10-1 and TRBJ2-3; 13 bases are shared with TRBD2. With 4 bases clipped from V and 1 base from J, the junction kept 5 bases outside the gene matches. The CDR3 totals 17 residues. Germline CDR1 and CDR2: WNHNN and SYGVQD (reference sequence). The CDR3 nucleotides read TGCGCCAGCAGTGGGACTAGCGGGGGAGAACGCACAGATACGCAGTATTTT. Translating it yields CASSGTSGGERTDTQYF.

At least ten counts were recorded for this clone. The chain couples TRBV27 to TRBJ1-6, with a weak D call TRBD1 (5 bases). Germline assignment: CDR1 MNHEY and CDR2 SMNVEV (reference sequence). The CDR3 sequence is 14 residues long. Trimming cost V 3 bases and J 10 bases, with 13 bases left between them. The CDR3 here is CASSFAGGRSPLHF. The CDR3 DNA reads TGTGCCAGCAGTTTCGCGGGGGGGAGGTCACCCCTCCACTTT.

This chain uses TRBV18 with TRBJ1-1; D is ambiguous. The germline gives CDR1 KGHSH, CDR2 LQKENI. The CDR3 extends over 12 amino acids. V was clipped by 1 base and J by 7 bases, with 7 bases between them. For the CDR3, the DNA is TGTGCCAGCTCACCACGTGGCAGTGAAGCTTTCTTT. It is translated as CASSPRGSEAFF.

Turning to this clone: A read error may produce the germline difference seen at one junction end. The same CDR3 arises from other DNA sequences in this sample as well. The CDR3 DNA reads as TGCGCCAGTAGCCAAGGACAGGGACAAATCTATGGCTACACCTTC. Encoded protein: CASSQGQGQIYGYTF. V usage is TRBV4-1 and J usage is TRBJ1-2; TRBD1 aligns across 8 bases. Germline V gives CDR1 MGHRA, CDR2 YSYEKL. The CDR3 is made up of 15 amino acids.

V is TRBV6-5 and J is TRBJ1-6; tentative D call: TRBD1 (6 bases). The length of the CDR3 is 12 residues. The ends were cut back, 7 bases at V and 10 bases at J, with 11 bases in the middle. Germline V gives CDR1 MNHEY, CDR2 SVGAGI. The CDR3 DNA follows: TGTGCCAGCATCGTACAGGGCTCACCCCTCCACTTT. Translating gives CASIVQGSPLHF.

This clone was seen a single time. The CDR3 is CASSLSLAGGQETQYF. Written as DNA, the CDR3 is TGTGCCAGCAGTTTATCGCTAGCGGGGGGACAAGAGACCCAGTACTTC. The chain links TRBV28 to TRBJ2-5, with 11 nucleotides matching TRBD2. J gave up 2 bases and V 1 base, and 3 bases lay outside the gene matches. Per the germline V gene, CDR1 is MDHEN and CDR2 is SYDVKM. This CDR3 is built from 16 residues.

The chain combines TRBV18 with TRBJ2-3; D is possibly TRBD1 (6 bases). V was shortened by 3 bases and J by 1 base, with 17 bases between the two germline ends. This CDR3 spans 17 amino acids. The germline gives CDR1 KGHSH, CDR2 LQKENI. DNA of the CDR3: TGTGCCAGCTCACCCGGCCTCAGGGGTCGGGGCACAGATACGCAGTATTTT. Amino acid sequence: CASSPGLRGRGTDTQYF.

The chain links TRBV5-1 to TRBJ2-3; D perhaps matches TRBD2 (7 bases). V was cut by 3 bases and J by 5 bases, with 13 bases left in between. The CDR3 runs to 14 residues. CDR1 and CDR2 (germline): SGHRS, YFSETQ. CDR3 sequence reads: CASSSAGALDTQYF. Written as DNA, the CDR3 is TGCGCCAGCAGCTCGGCGGGGGCTTTAGATACGCAGTATTTT.

The chain recombines TRBV7-9 with TRBJ1-2; perhaps TRBD1 as D (6 bases). The CDR3 runs 14 residues. From germline, CDR1 is SEHNR and CDR2 FQNEAQ (reference sequence). Trimming shortened V by 5 bases and J by 8 bases, and 18 bases separated the two germline ends. The CDR3 sequence is CASSQTGTNRGYTF. CDR3 nucleotide sequence: TGTGCCAGCAGCCAGACAGGAACGAATAGGGGCTACACCTTC.

This clone was found a few times. The V gene is TRBV9, the J gene TRBJ2-3; 7 bases match TRBD1. The germline gives CDR1 SGDLS, CDR2 YYNGEE. The CDR3 loop spans 15 amino acids. Germline trimming cut 6 bases from V and 6 bases from J; bases unmatched to any gene: 13. The CDR3 spells CASTRQGEPVDTQYF. CDR3 coding DNA: TGTGCCAGCACCCGGCAGGGGGAGCCAGTTGATACGCAGTATTTT.

The rearrangement joins TRBV28 to TRBJ2-2; D possibly corresponds to TRBD2 (7 bases). The germline V gene has CDR1 MDHEN and CDR2 SYDVKM. The CDR3 spans 15 residues. The V end was cut by 4 bases, the J end by 7 bases, with 16 bases between. CDR3 loop: CASSSRRGGSGELFF. The CDR3 DNA reads as TGTGCCAGCAGTTCCCGAAGGGGGGGAAGCGGGGAGCTGTTTTTT. Combining the CDR3 with reference TRBV28 and TRBJ2-2 gives the whole variable domain DVKVTQSSRYLVKRTGEKVFLECVQDMDHENMFWYRQDPGLGLRLIYFSYDVKMKEKGDIPEGYSVSREKKERFSLILESASTNQTSMYLCASSSRRGGSGELFFGEGSRLTVL.

The CDR3 bases are TGTGCCAGCAGCCGGGGACTTTACAATGAGCAGTTCTTC. This translates into CASSRGLYNEQFF. The chain links TRBV12-3 or TRBV12-4 to TRBJ2-1, with D possibly TRBD2 on 6 matching bases. CDR3 length: 13 residues. V shed 6 bases and J shed 4 bases, with 10 bases lying between them.

This clone was seen only once. The rearrangement joins TRBV7-7 to TRBJ2-5; TRBD1 might be the D (7 bases). This CDR3 has 16 residues. Germline CDR1 and CDR2: SSHAT and FNYEAQ (reference sequence). V lost 3 bases and J 2 bases, leaving 16 bases between the germline ends. The CDR3 spells CASSLNRGRGQETQYF. The CDR3 region has the DNA TGTGCCAGCAGCTTGAACAGGGGACGGGGGCAAGAGACCCAGTACTTC.